A selection of T cell receptor beta chains follows, all from one sample in a study of T cell responses to AZD1222 COVID-19 vaccine. The assay was immunoSEQ multiplex PCR, and TCRdb's table has in-frame clones only and misses some. Of about 150,000 clones listed, about 91% are singletons. Sequences were derived from peripheral blood, sampled on day 0 of AZD1222 vaccination. All receptors derive from an adult in good health. Each CDR3 is given with its conserved first and last residue. Fields, in order: V gene, J gene, clone size, D gene, CDR3 DNA, CDR3 protein. The D gene is left open where the match is weak. Only part of the rows carry a size: once, few, many, or a class if the clone is expanded.

TRBV3-1/TRBV3-2	TRBJ1-5	.	.	TGTGCCAGCAGCCAAGTCCCGGGGGGGAATCAGCCCCAGCATTTT	CASSQVPGGNQPQHF
TRBV19	TRBJ1-5	.	.	TGTGCCAGTAGTATTTCCCGGGACCCGGGGAGGCCCCAGCATTTT	CASSISRDPGRPQHF
TRBV4-2	TRBJ2-2	.	.	TGTGCCAGCAGCCAAGCGAGCGCGGGAGGGGAGCTGTTTTTT	CASSQASAGGELFF
TRBV28	TRBJ2-7	once	.	TGTGCCAGCAGTTTATTCAGGGGAGGGGGTTACGAGCAGTACTTC	CASSLFRGGGYEQYF
TRBV6-1	TRBJ1-2	.	.	TGTGCCCGCAGTGACGGGGGGGGGTTCTATGGCTACACCTTC	CARSDGGGFYGYTF
TRBV3-1/TRBV3-2	TRBJ2-3	.	TRBD1	TGTGCCAGCAGCCGGACAGGAGGCACAGATACGCAGTATTTT	CASSRTGGTDTQYF
TRBV29-1	TRBJ1-2	.	.	TGCAGCGTTGAAGACCAGCCAGCCAACTATGGCTACACCTTC	CSVEDQPANYGYTF
TRBV7-9	TRBJ1-4	once	TRBD1	TGTGCCAGCAGCTTAGCGCTCGATCAGGGGGTTTCTAATGAAAAACTGTTTTTT	CASSLALDQGVSNEKLFF
TRBV6-5	TRBJ1-2	.	.	TGTGCCAGCAGTCCCCGGGGGCGCGGCTATGGCTACACCTTC	CASSPRGRGYGYTF
TRBV6-1	TRBJ2-5	.	TRBD1	TGTGCCAGCAGCCGCGGGACAGGGTGGGAGACCCAGTACTTC	CASSRGTGWETQYF
TRBV5-6	TRBJ1-5	once	.	TGTGCCAGCAGCTTGCTCTCGCAGCCCCAGCATTTT	CASSLLSQPQHF
TRBV3-1/TRBV3-2	TRBJ1-2	once	TRBD1	TGTGCCAGCAGCCAAGATTCTGGACAGGGGTACTATGGCTACACCTTC	CASSQDSGQGYYGYTF
TRBV2	TRBJ2-7	.	TRBD1	TGTGCCAGCAACAGGGGCGTAGGCGAGCAGTACTTC	CASNRGVGEQYF
TRBV5-4	TRBJ2-7	.	TRBD2	TGTGCCAGCAGCCCCGGGACTAGCGGAACCTACGAGCAGTACTTC	CASSPGTSGTYEQYF
TRBV25-1	TRBJ1-2	.	.	TGTGCCAGCACCCCGGGCCTGGGGCGGGGCTACACCTTC	CASTPGLGRGYTF
TRBV6-1	TRBJ2-2	.	TRBD1	TGTGCCAGCAGTGAGGACAGGGTCCGGACCGGGGAGCTGTTTTTT	CASSEDRVRTGELFF
TRBV9	TRBJ1-6	.	.	TGTGCCAGCAGCGTACAGGGCTATAATTCACCCCTCCACTTT	CASSVQGYNSPLHF
TRBV30	TRBJ2-7	.	TRBD1	TGTGCCTGGAGGCGACAGGGGGTCTACGAGCAGTACTTC	CAWRRQGVYEQYF
TRBV11-3	TRBJ2-1	.	TRBD2	TGTGCCAGCAGCGAACGACTAGCGGGGAGTAGCAATGAGCAGTTCTTC	CASSERLAGSSNEQFF
TRBV5-1	TRBJ2-1	few	TRBD2	TGCGCCAGCAGCTTCGATCCGACTAGCGGGGGGCCCAATGAGCAGTTCTTC	CASSFDPTSGGPNEQFF
TRBV6-4	TRBJ2-1	.	TRBD2	TGTGCCAGCAGGGGACTAGCGGGGGCTGGAGAGCAGTTCTTC	CASRGLAGAGEQFF
TRBV6-5	TRBJ1-4	.	.	TGTGCCAGCAGTTACTCGGCCCGTGGGCAACTGTTTTTT	CASSYSARGQLFF
TRBV7-8	TRBJ1-2	.	TRBD1	TGTGCCAGCAGCTTAGTAGGACAGGGGGGGACGAACTATGGCTACACCTTC	CASSLVGQGGTNYGYTF
TRBV28	TRBJ1-1	once	TRBD1	TGTGCCAGCAGTCCCTTGGACAGGGGGCTTGGTGAAGCTTTCTTT	CASSPLDRGLGEAFF
TRBV21-1	TRBJ1-1	.	.	TGTGCCAGCAACCCGAGGGGGGGTGACACTGAAGCTTTCTTT	CASNPRGGDTEAFF
TRBV2	TRBJ2-7	once	.	TGTGCCAGCAGTGAAGCGCTCGGGACCTACGAGCAGTACTTC	CASSEALGTYEQYF
TRBV5-1	TRBJ1-2	.	.	TGCGCCAGCAGCTTGGACGACGGGGGCTACACCTTC	CASSLDDGGYTF
TRBV5-1	TRBJ1-6	.	TRBD1	TGCGCCAGCAGCCCAGGACAGGGACGATCAAATTCACCCCTCCACTTT	CASSPGQGRSNSPLHF
TRBV7-7	TRBJ1-4	once	.	TGTGCCAGCAGCTTAGGCGGGAGCAATGAAAAACTGTTTTTT	CASSLGGSNEKLFF
TRBV7-8	TRBJ2-1	.	TRBD2	TGTGCCAGCAGCTTAGGGTACGGCGGGAGGAGCTCCTACAATGAGCAGTTCTTC	CASSLGYGGRSSYNEQFF
TRBV28	TRBJ1-2	.	.	TGTGCCAGCAGTTTAGGAGGGCAGGACATCTATGGCTACACCTTC	CASSLGGQDIYGYTF
TRBV12-5	TRBJ2-1	.	.	TGTGCTAGTGGTTGGGGACACGGCTACAATGAGCAGTTCTTC	CASGWGHGYNEQFF
TRBV12-1	TRBJ2-1	once	.	TGTGCCAGCAGCCCCCGAAGGGAGGGCCTCTACAATGAGCAGTTCTTC	CASSPRREGLYNEQFF
TRBV7-9	TRBJ1-6	.	.	TGTGCCAGCAGCAAAAGTGGCCCCAGGGAGGGATCACCCCTCCACTTT	CASSKSGPREGSPLHF
TRBV30	TRBJ1-5	few	.	TGTGCCTACGAAGGCAGGAGCAATCAGCCCCAGCATTTT	CAYEGRSNQPQHF
TRBV29-1	TRBJ2-7	.	TRBD1	TGCAGCGTTGAGGCAGGGGGTAAATACGAGCAGTACTTC	CSVEAGGKYEQYF
TRBV7-9	TRBJ2-1	.	.	TGTGCCAGCTTGAGGTGGATGGGAAAGGACAATGAGCAGTTCTTC	CASLRWMGKDNEQFF
TRBV3-1/TRBV3-2	TRBJ2-7	.	TRBD1	TGTGCCAGCAGCCAAGGCTATGGACAGGGGAGCTCCTACGAGCAGTACTTC	CASSQGYGQGSSYEQYF
TRBV6-6	TRBJ2-1	.	.	TGTGCCAGCAGTTTTACGGGGAATGAGCAGTTCTTC	CASSFTGNEQFF
TRBV3-1/TRBV3-2	TRBJ2-7	.	.	TGTGCCAGCAGCCCCGGGTGGGGTCCCCGTGGAGAGCAGTACTTC	CASSPGWGPRGEQYF
TRBV3-1/TRBV3-2	TRBJ2-7	few	.	TGTGCCAGCAGCCAACCCGGACAGGGAGGGCGGCGATCGTACGAGCAGTACTTC	CASSQPGQGGRRSYEQYF
TRBV6-4	TRBJ1-5	.	TRBD1	TGTGCCAGCATTCTCCGGGACAGGGAACGGTATAGCAATCAGCCCCAGCATTTT	CASILRDRERYSNQPQHF
TRBV20-1	TRBJ1-1	.	.	TGCAGTGCTAGTGGGGTAATGAACACTGAAGCTTTCTTT	CSASGVMNTEAFF
TRBV5-1	TRBJ2-3	.	TRBD2	TGCGCCAGCAGCTTGGCTCTAGCGGGTTACACAGATACGCAGTATTTT	CASSLALAGYTDTQYF
TRBV18	TRBJ2-5	.	.	TGTGCCAGCTCACCACCGGCGGAGTGGTCCCAGTACTTC	CASSPPAEWSQYF
TRBV6-4	TRBJ2-2	.	.	TGTGCCAGCACCCCTTCCCCGGGCACCGGGGAGCTGTTTTTT	CASTPSPGTGELFF
TRBV30	TRBJ1-4	.	.	TGTGCCTGGAGTGGCGGGGGGGATGAAAAACTGTTTTTT	CAWSGGGDEKLFF
TRBV25-1	TRBJ2-1	.	TRBD2	TGTGCCAGCATGGCTAGCGGGAGTAATGAGCAGTTCTTC	CASMASGSNEQFF
TRBV5-1	TRBJ2-2	.	.	TGCGCCAGCAGCTTGGCTGCCCCCGCCGGGGAGCTGTTTTTT	CASSLAAPAGELFF
TRBV5-4	TRBJ1-1	.	.	TGTGCCAGCAGCCGGGACGGATTTGAAGCTTTCTTT	CASSRDGFEAFF